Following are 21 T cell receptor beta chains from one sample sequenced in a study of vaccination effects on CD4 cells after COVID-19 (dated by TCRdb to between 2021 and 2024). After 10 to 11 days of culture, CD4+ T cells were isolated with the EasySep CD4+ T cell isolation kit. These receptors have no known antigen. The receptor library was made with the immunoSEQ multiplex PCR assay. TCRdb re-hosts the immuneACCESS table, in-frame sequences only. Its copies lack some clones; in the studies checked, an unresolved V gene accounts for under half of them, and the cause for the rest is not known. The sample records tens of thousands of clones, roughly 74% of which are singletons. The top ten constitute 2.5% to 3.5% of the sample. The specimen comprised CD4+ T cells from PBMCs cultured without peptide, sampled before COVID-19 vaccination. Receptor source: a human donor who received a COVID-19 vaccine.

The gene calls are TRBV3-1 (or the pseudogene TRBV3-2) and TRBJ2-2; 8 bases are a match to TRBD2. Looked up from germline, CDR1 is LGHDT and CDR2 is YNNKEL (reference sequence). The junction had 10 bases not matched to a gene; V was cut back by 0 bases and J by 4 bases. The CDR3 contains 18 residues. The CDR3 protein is CASSQDHAGGPSTGELFF. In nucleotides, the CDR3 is TGTGCCAGCAGCCAAGATCACGCGGGAGGACCATCCACCGGGGAGCTGTTTTTT.

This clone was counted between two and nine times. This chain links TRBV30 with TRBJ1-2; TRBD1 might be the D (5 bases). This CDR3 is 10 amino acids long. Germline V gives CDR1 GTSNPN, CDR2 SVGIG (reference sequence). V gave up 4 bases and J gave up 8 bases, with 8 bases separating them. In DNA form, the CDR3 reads TGTGCCTGGATGGGGCCAGGCTACACCTTC. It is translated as CAWMGPGYTF.

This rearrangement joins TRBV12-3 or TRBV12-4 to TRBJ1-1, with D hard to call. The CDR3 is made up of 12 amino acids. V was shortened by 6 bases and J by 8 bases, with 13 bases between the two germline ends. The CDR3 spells CASSQTQIEAFF. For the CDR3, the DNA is TGTGCCAGCAGCCAAACACAAATCGAAGCTTTCTTT.

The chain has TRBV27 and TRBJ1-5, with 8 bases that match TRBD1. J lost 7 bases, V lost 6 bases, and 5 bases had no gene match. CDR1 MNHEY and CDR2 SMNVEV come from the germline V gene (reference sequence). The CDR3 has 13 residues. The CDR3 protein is CASRDRVGQPQHF. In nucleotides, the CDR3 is TGTGCCAGCAGGGACAGGGTCGGCCAGCCCCAGCATTTT.

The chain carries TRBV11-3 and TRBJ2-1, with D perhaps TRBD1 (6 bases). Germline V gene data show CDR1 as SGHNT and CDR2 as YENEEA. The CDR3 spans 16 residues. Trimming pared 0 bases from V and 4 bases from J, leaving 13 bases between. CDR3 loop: CASSLESWDTYNEQFF. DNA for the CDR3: TGTGCCAGCAGCTTAGAGTCATGGGACACATACAATGAGCAGTTCTTC. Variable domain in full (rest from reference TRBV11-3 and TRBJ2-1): EAGVVQSPRYKIIEKKQPVAFWCNPISGHNTLYWYLQNLGQGPELLIRYENEEAVDDSQLPKDRFSAERLKGVDSTLKIQPAELGDSAVYLCASSLESWDTYNEQFFGPGTRLTVL.

CDR3 bases: TGTGCCAGCAGACCCGGGACGGCGGCTTTCGAGCAGTACTTC. This translates into CASRPGTAAFEQYF. The chain carries TRBV7-9 and TRBJ2-7; D is tentatively TRBD1 or TRBD2 (5 bases each). Between the trimmed V and J ends, which lost 6 bases and 6 bases, there was a span of 18 bases. CDR1 is SEHNR, CDR2 FQNEAQ, per germline (reference sequence). The CDR3 consists of 14 residues.

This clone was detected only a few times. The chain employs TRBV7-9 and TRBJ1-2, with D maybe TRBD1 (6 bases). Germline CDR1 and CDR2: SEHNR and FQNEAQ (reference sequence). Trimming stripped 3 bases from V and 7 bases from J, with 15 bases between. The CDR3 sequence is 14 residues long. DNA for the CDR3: TGTGCCAGCAGCTTGGGAAACAGGGACACTGGCTACACCTTC. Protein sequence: CASSLGNRDTGYTF.

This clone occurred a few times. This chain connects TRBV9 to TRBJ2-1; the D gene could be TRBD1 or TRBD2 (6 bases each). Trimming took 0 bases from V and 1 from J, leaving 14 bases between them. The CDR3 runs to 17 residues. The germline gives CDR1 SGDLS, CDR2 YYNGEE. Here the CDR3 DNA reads TGTGCCAGCAGCGTAGGAGGAGGGGGACTTTCCTACAATGAGCAGTTCTTC. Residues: CASSVGGGGLSYNEQFF. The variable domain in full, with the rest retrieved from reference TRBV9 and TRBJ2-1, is DSGVTQTPKHLITATGQRVTLRCSPRSGDLSVYWYQQSLDQGLQFLIQYYNGEERAKGNILERFSAQQFPDLHSELNLSSLELGDSALYFCASSVGGGGLSYNEQFFGPGTRLTVL.

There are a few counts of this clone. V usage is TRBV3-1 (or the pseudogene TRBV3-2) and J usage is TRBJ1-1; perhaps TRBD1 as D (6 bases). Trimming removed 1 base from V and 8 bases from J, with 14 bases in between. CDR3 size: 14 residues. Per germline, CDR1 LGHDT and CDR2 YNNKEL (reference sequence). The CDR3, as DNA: TGTGCCAGCAGCCAAGCCGGTACCGACAGGGAAGCTTTCTTT. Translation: CASSQAGTDREAFF.

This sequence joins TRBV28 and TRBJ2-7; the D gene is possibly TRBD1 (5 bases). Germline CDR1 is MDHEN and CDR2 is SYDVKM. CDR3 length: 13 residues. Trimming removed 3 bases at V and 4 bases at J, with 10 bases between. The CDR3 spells CASSFRVSYEQYF. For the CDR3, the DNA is TGTGCCAGCAGTTTCAGGGTGTCGTACGAGCAGTACTTC.

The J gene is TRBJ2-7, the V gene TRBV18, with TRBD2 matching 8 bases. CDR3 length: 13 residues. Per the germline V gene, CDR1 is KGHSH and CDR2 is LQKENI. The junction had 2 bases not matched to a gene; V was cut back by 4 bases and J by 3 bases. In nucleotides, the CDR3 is TGTGCCAGCTCACTAGCGGGACTCTACGAGCAGTACTTC. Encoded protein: CASSLAGLYEQYF. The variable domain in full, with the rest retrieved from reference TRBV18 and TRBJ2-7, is NAGVMQNPRHLVRRRGQEARLRCSPMKGHSHVYWYRQLPEEGLKFMVYLQKENIIDESGMPKERFSAEFPKEGPSILRIQQVVRGDSAAYFCASSLAGLYEQYFGPGTRLTVT.

In DNA form, the CDR3 reads TGTGCCAGCAGCCAAGATTGGACAGGTGGGGGGCATCAGCCCCAGCATTTT. Translation gives CASSQDWTGGGHQPQHF. This chain uses TRBV3-1 (or the pseudogene TRBV3-2) with TRBJ1-5; 7 bases are shared with TRBD1. Germline CDR1 reads LGHDT; CDR2 reads YNNKEL (reference sequence). The V gene end was trimmed by 0 bases and the J gene end by 5 bases; junction bases not matched to a gene: 10. The CDR3 consists of 17 residues.

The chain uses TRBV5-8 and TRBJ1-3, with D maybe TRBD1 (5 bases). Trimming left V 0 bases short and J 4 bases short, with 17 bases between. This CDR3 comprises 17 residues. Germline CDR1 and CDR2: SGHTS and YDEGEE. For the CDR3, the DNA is TGTGCCAGCAGCTTGGGCCCGGGGCGACCTCTGGGAAACACCATATATTTT. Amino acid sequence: CASSLGPGRPLGNTIYF. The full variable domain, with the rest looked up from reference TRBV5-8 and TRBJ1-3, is EAGVTQSPTHLIKTRGQQATLRCSPISGHTSVYWYQQALGLGLQFLLWYDEGEERNRGNFPPRFSGRQFPNYSSELNVNALELEDSALYLCASSLGPGRPLGNTIYFGEGSWLTVV.

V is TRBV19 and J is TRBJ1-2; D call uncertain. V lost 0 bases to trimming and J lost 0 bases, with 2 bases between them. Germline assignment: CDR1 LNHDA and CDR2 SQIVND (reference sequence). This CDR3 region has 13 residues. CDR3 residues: CASSIDTNYGYTF. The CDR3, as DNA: TGTGCCAGTAGTATAGACACTAACTATGGCTACACCTTC.

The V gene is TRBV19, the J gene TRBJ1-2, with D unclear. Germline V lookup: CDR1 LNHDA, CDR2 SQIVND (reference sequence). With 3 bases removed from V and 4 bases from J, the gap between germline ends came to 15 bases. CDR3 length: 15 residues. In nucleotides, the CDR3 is TGTGCCAGTAGTATCCCGCCGTCATCCCTCTATGGCTACACCTTC. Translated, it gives CASSIPPSSLYGYTF. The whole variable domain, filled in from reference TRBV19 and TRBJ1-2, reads DGGITQSPKYLFRKEGQNVTLSCEQNLNHDAMYWYRQDPGQGLRLIYYSQIVNDFQKGDIAEGYSVSREKKESFPLTVTSAQKNPTAFYLCASSIPPSSLYGYTFGSGTRLTVV.

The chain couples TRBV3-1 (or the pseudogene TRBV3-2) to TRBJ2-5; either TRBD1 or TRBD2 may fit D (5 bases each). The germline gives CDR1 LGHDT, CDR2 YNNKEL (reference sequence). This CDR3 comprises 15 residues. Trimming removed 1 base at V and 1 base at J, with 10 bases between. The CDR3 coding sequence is TGTGCCAGCAGCCAAGGATTGGGACCCCAAGAGACCCAGTACTTC. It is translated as CASSQGLGPQETQYF.

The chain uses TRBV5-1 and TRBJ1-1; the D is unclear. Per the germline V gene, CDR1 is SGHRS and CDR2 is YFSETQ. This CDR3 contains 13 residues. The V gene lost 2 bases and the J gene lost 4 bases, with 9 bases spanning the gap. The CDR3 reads CASSFGQVTEAFF. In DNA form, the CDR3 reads TGCGCCAGCAGCTTCGGTCAGGTCACTGAAGCTTTCTTT.

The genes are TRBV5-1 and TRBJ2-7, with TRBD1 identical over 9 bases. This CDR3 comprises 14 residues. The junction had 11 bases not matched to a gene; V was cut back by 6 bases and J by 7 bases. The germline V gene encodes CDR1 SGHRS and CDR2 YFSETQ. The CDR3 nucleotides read TGCGCCAGCACCCGGGACAGGGTATTGAGTGAGCAGTACTTC. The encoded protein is CASTRDRVLSEQYF.

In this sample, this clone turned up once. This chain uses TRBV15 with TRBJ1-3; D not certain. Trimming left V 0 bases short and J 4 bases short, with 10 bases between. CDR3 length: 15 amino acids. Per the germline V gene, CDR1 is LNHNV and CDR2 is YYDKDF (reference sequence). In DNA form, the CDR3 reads TGTGCCACCAGCAGAGAAAGGTCTAAGGGAAACACCATATATTTT. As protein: CATSRERSKGNTIYF.

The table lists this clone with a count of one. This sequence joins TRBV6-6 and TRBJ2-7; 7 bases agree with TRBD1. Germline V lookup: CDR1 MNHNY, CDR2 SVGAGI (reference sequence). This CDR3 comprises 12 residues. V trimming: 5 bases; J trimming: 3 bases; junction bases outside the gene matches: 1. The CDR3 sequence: CASSGDSYEQYF. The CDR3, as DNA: TGTGCCAGCAGTGGGGACAGCTACGAGCAGTACTTC.

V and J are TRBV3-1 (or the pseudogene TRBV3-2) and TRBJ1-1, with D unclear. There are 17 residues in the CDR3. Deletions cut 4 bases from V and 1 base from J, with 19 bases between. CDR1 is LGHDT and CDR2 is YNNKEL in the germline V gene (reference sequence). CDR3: CASSLRGGRAGNTEAFF. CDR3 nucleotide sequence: TGTGCCAGCAGCCTCCGTGGTGGCCGCGCAGGGAACACTGAAGCTTTCTTT.